This T cell receptor (beta chain) was found in a study of shared clonotypes between healthy human individuals. About the study: For every donor, three CD4 naive, three CD4 memory, two CD8 naive and one CD8 memory plates were used.

Trimming cost V 2 bases and J 4 bases, with 10 bases left between them. The germline V gene has CDR1 LNHDA and CDR2 SQIVND (reference sequence). There are 14 residues in the CDR3. Assay used: immunoSEQ multiplex PCR; TCRdb lists only in-frame clones, some missing. The profile covers millions of clones, with about 94% appearing a single time and approximately 1.2% taken by the ten largest. Selected positively for CCR7 and CD45RO-negative, naive CD8 cells excluded terminally differentiated effector memory CD45RA+ cells. Participating donors were healthy, HIV-negative adults free of recent acute infections or vaccinations.

The chain carries TRBV19 and TRBJ2-3; no clear D gene. Sample: naive CD8+ T cells sorted from blood. The source is a man aged 18 to 30 in good health. The DNA of the CDR3 is TGTGCCAGTAGTATACTTCGGCAGGCAGATACGCAGTATTTT. Its protein product is CASSILRQADTQYF.